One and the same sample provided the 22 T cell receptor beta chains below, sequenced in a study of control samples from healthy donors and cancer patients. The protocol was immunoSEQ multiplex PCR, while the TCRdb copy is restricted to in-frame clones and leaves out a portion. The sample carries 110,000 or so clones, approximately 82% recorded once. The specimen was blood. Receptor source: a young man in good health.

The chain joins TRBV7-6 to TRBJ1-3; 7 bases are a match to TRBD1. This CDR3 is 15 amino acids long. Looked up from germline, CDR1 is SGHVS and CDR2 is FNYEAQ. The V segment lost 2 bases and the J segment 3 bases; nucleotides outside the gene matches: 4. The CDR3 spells CASSLSGQVGNTIYF. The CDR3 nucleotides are TGTGCCAGCAGCTTATCTGGACAGGTTGGAAACACCATATATTTT.

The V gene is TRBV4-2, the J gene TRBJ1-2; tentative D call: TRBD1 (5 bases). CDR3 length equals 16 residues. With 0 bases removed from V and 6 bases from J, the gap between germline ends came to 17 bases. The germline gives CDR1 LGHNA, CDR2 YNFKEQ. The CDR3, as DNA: TGTGCCAGCAGCCAAGACCGGCAGGGTAACTACGATGGCTACACCTTC. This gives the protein CASSQDRQGNYDGYTF.

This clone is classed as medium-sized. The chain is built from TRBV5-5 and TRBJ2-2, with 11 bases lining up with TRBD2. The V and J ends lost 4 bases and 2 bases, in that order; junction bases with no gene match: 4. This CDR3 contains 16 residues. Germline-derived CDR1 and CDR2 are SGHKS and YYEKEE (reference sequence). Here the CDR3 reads CASSHTSGGNTGELFF. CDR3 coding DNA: TGTGCCAGCAGCCATACTAGCGGGGGAAACACCGGGGAGCTGTTTTTT.

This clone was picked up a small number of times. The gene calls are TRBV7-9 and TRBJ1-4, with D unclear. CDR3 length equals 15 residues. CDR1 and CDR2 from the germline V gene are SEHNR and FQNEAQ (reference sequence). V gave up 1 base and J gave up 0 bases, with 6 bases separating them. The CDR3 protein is CASSLVGTTNEKLFF. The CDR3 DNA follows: TGTGCCAGCAGCTTAGTGGGGACAACTAATGAAAAACTGTTTTTT.

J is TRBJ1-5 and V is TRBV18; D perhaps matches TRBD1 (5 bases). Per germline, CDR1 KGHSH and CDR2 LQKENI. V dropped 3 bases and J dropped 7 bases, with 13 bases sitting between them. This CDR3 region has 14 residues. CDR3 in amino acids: CASSPKGLDQPQHF. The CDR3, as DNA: TGTGCCAGCTCACCTAAGGGGTTAGACCAGCCCCAGCATTTT.

The CDR3 reads CASSADRHHTEAFF. Written as DNA, the CDR3 is TGTGCCAGCAGCGCGGACAGACATCACACTGAAGCTTTCTTT. V is TRBV11-2 and J is TRBJ1-1; D is possibly TRBD1 (6 bases). CDR3 size: 14 residues. Per germline, CDR1 SGHAT and CDR2 FQNNGV. The germline V and J ends were trimmed by 5 bases and 3 bases, with 13 bases remaining between them.

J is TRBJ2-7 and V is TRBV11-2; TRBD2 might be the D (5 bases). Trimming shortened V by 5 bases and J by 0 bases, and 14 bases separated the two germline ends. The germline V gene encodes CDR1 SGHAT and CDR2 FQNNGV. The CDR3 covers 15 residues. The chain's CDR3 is CASSQEAVPSYEQYV. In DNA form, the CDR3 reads TGTGCCAGCAGCCAGGAGGCAGTTCCCTCCTACGAGCAGTACGTC.

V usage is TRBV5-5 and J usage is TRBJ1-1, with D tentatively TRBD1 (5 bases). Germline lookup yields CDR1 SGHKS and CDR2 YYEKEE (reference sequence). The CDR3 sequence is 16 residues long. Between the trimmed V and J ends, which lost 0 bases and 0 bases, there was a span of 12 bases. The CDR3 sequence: CASSLVAGNLNTEAFF. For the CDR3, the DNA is TGTGCCAGCAGCTTGGTGGCAGGGAACCTGAACACTGAAGCTTTCTTT.

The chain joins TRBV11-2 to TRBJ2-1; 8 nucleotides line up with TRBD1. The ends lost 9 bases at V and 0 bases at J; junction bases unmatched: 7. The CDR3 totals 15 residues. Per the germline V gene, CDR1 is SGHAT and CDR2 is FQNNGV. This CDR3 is CASNRGASSYNEQFF. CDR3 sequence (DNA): TGTGCCAGTAACAGGGGGGCCAGCTCCTACAATGAGCAGTTCTTC.

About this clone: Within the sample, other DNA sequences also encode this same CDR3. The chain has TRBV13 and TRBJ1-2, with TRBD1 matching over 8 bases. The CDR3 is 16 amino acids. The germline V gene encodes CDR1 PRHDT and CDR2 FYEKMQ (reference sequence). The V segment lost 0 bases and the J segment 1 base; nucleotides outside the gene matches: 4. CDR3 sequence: CASSLGGQEINYGYTF. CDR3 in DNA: TGTGCCAGCAGCTTAGGGGGACAGGAGATTAACTATGGCTACACCTTC.

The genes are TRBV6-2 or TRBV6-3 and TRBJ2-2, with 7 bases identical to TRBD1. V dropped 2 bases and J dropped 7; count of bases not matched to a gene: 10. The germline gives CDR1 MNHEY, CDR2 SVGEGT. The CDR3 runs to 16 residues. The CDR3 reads CASSYNRGQLNGELFF. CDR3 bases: TGTGCCAGCAGTTACAATCGGGGACAGTTAAACGGGGAGCTGTTTTTT.

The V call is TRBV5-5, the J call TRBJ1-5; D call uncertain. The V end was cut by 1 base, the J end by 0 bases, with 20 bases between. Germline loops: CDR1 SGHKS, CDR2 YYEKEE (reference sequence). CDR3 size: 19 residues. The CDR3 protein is CASSLYESTGLYSNQPQHF. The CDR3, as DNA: TGTGCCAGCAGCTTGTATGAATCGACGGGATTATATAGCAATCAGCCCCAGCATTTT.

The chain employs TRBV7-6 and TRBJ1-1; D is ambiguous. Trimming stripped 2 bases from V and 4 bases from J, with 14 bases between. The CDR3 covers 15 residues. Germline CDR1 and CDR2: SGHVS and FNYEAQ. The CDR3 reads CASSLRTGWGTEAFF. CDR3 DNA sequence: TGTGCCAGCAGCTTACGGACGGGTTGGGGCACTGAAGCTTTCTTT.

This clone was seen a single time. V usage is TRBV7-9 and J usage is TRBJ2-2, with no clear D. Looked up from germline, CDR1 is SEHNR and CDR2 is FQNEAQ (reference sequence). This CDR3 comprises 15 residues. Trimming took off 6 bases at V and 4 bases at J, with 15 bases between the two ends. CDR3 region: CASSQSADGTGELFF. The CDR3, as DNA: TGTGCCAGCAGTCAAAGCGCCGATGGCACCGGGGAGCTGTTTTTT.

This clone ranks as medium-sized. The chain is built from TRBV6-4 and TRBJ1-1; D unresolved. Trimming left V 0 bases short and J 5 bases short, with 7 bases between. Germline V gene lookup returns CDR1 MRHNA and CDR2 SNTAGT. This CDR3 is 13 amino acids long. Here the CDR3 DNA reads TGTGCCAGCAGTGACTCGAGTTTGACTGAAGCTTTCTTT. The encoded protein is CASSDSSLTEAFF.

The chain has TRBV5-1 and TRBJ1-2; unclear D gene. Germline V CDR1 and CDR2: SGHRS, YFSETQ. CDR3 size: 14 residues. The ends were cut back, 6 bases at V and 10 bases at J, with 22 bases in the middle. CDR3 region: CASTPGESVSPYTF. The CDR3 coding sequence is TGCGCCAGCACCCCCGGGGAGAGCGTTTCCCCCTACACCTTC.

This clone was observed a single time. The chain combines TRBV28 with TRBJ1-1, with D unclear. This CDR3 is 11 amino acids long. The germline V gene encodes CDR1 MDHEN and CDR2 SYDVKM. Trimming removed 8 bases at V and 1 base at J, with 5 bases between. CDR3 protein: CASLGNTEAFF. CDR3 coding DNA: TGTGCCAGCTTGGGGAACACTGAAGCTTTCTTT.

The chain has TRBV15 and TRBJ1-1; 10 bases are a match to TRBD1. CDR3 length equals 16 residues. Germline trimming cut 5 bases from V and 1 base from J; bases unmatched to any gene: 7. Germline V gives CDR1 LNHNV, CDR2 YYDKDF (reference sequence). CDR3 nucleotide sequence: TGTGCCACCAGCCGCGGACAGGGGGAAGGGAACACTGAAGCTTTCTTT. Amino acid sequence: CATSRGQGEGNTEAFF. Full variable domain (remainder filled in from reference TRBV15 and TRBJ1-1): DAMVIQNPRYQVTQFGKPVTLSCSQTLNHNVMYWYQQKSSQAPKLLFHYYDKDFNNEADTPDNFQSRRPNTSFCFLDIRSPGLGDTAMYLCATSRGQGEGNTEAFFGQGTRLTVV.

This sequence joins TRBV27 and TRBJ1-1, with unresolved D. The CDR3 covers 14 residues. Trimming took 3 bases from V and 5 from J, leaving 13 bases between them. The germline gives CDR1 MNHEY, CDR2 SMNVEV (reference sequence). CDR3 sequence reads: CASSFTGWETEAFF. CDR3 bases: TGTGCCAGCAGTTTTACGGGGTGGGAGACTGAAGCTTTCTTT.

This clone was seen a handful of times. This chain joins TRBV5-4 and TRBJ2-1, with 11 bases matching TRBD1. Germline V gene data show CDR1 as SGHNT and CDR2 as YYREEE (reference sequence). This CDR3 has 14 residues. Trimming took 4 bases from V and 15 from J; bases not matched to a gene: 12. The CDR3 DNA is TGTGCCAGCAGCACCGGGACAGGGGGTACGCCTCGGTTCTTC. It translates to CASSTGTGGTPRFF.

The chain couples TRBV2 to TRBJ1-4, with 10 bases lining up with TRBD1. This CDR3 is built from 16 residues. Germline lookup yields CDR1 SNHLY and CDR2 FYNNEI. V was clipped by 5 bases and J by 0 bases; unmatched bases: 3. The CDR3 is CASSSGTGATNEKLFF. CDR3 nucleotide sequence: TGTGCCAGCAGTTCCGGGACAGGGGCAACTAATGAAAAACTGTTTTTT.

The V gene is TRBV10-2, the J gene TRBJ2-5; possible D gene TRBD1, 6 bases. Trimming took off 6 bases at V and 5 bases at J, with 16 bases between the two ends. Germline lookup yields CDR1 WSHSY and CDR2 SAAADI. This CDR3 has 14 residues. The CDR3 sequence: CASRRGQGMETQYF. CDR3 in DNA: TGCGCCAGCAGGAGGGGTCAGGGGATGGAGACCCAGTACTTC.